The 26 T cell receptor beta chains below were found in one sample sequenced in a study of tumor-infiltrating lymphocytes in primary liver carcinoma. Unsorted whole blood yielded blood RNA, and germline DNA was extracted as well. Researchers generated TCR beta cDNA from about 530 ng of total RNA, relying on a constant-region primer. Three nested multiplex PCR rounds, a slightly modified ARM-PCR method, built the TCR beta libraries. A C-beta reverse primer was combined with TRBV1-TRBV30 forward primers in the first two PCR rounds, and each round had about 10 cycles. One entry per CDR3 protein, called by TCRdb with MiXCR from the multiplex PCR reads. The data hold 320,000 or so distinct CDR3 sequences, with less than 75% observed a single time. The sample comprised peripheral blood. Receptors originate from a man aged 40-49 years with primary liver carcinoma and hepatitis B virus infection.

This chain joins TRBV30 and TRBJ2-7, with D perhaps TRBD1 or TRBD2 (6 bases each). The germline V gene encodes CDR1 GTSNPN and CDR2 SVGIG (reference sequence). This CDR3 has 14 amino acids. The V end was cut by 0 bases, the J end by 0 bases, with 9 bases between. For the CDR3, the DNA is TGTGCCTGGAGTGTAGGGGGGTCCTCCTACGAGCAGTACTTC. Translating it yields CAWSVGGSSYEQYF.

The chain links TRBV11-2 to TRBJ2-7, with unresolved D. The J call may not be correct, given that the DNA end is closer to TRBJ2-1. CDR1 SGHAT and CDR2 FQNNGV come from the germline V gene. CDR3 length equals 15 residues. DNA for the CDR3: TGTGCCAGCAGCCCCGGGCTGAGACCAGACCATGAGCAGTTCTTC. Encoded protein: CASSPGLRPDHEQFF.

This clonotype was observed once. A much larger clone is a single base away; this may be a read error. V usage is TRBV7-3 and J usage is TRBJ2-3; TRBD2 agrees at 8 bases. Germline V gene data show CDR1 as SGHTA and CDR2 as FQGTGA. Trimming removed 2 bases from V and 4 bases from J; junction bases left unmatched: 5. The CDR3 covers 15 residues. The CDR3 is CASSLGSGGPDTQYF. The CDR3 bases are TGTGCCAGCAGCTTAGGGTCGGGAGGGCCAGATACGCAGTATTTT. Based on the CDR3 plus reference TRBV7-3 and TRBJ2-3, the full variable domain is GAGVSQTPSNKVTEKGKYVELRCDPISGHTALYWYRQSLGQGPEFLIYFQGTGAADDSGLPNDRFFAVRPEGSVSTLKIQRTERGDSAVYLCASSLGSGGPDTQYFGPGTRLTVL.

This clonotype has at least ten counts. The chain combines TRBV4-2 with TRBJ2-2; 7 bases line up with TRBD2. CDR3 length: 16 amino acids. V dropped 1 base and J dropped 5; count of bases not matched to a gene: 7. The germline gives CDR1 LGHNA, CDR2 YNFKEQ. The CDR3 sequence: CASSQVGGSDTGELFF. The CDR3 bases are TGTGCCAGCAGCCAAGTGGGCGGGAGCGATACCGGGGAGCTGTTTTTT.

Comments on this clonotype: Given a much more abundant clone one base away, this may be a read error. The chain carries TRBV12-3 or TRBV12-4 and TRBJ1-5; tentative D call: TRBD1 (5 bases). CDR3 length equals 12 residues. The ends were cut back, 5 bases at V and 13 bases at J, with 15 bases in the middle. DNA for the CDR3: TGTGCCAGCAGTCTCAGCAGGGAACTACAGCATTTT. Its translation: CASSLSRELQHF.

Comments on this clonotype: Relative to the germline gene, one junction end is altered; a read error may explain this. V and J are TRBV4-3 and TRBJ1-2, with TRBD1 identical over 11 bases. Germline V gene data show CDR1 as LGHNA and CDR2 as YSLEER. The CDR3 spans 17 residues. CDR3 sequence reads: CASSQGGQGQGVQGYTF. CDR3 nucleotides: TGCGCCAGTAGCCAAGGGGGCCAGGGACAGGGGGTCCAGGGCTACACCTTC.

V and J are TRBV12-3 or TRBV12-4 and TRBJ2-3; D is possibly TRBD2 (5 bases). The CDR3 totals 14 residues. Trimming took off 9 bases at V and 10 bases at J, with 23 bases between the two ends. The chain's CDR3 is CASSTSPRGRAQYF. The CDR3 nucleotides read TGTGCCAGTAGTACCTCCCCTAGAGGGAGAGCGCAGTATTTT.

The rearrangement uses TRBV5-1 and TRBJ2-1; 7 bases map to TRBD2. CDR1 is SGHRS and CDR2 is YFSETQ in the germline V gene. With V trimmed by 1 base and J by 5 bases, 6 bases remained unmatched. The CDR3 loop spans 15 amino acids. The CDR3 loop reads CASSLLSSGDNEQFF. As DNA, the CDR3 is TGCGCCAGCAGCTTGTTGTCTAGCGGAGACAATGAGCAGTTCTTC.

The sample holds many counts of this clonotype. V is TRBV6-2 or TRBV6-3 and J is TRBJ2-1; D may be TRBD2 (6 bases). With 6 bases removed from V and 9 bases from J, the gap between germline ends came to 12 bases. The CDR3 spans 12 residues. Per germline, CDR1 MNHEY and CDR2 SVGEGT. CDR3 loop: CASRRGKGEQFF. The CDR3 nucleotides read TGTGCCAGCAGACGCGGGAAGGGTGAGCAGTTCTTC.

Turning to this clonotype: Germline and junction disagree at one end, which may indicate a read error. The gene calls are TRBV11-2 and TRBJ1-3; 7 positions agree with TRBD1. CDR3 size: 15 residues. Per germline, CDR1 SGHAT and CDR2 FQNNGV. The CDR3 DNA follows: TGTGCTAGCAGCATCCACAGGGGAGCTGGAAACACCATATATTTT. Translating gives CASSIHRGAGNTIYF.

In regard to this clonotype: Being one base from a much bigger clone, this may be a read error. The chain couples TRBV14 to TRBJ2-1; 8 nucleotides line up with TRBD2. Per the germline V gene, CDR1 is SGHDN and CDR2 is FVKESK. V was pared by 6 bases and J by 10 bases, with 11 bases of the junction left unmatched. The CDR3 loop spans 14 amino acids. In nucleotides, the CDR3 is TGTGCCAGCAGGCTGGGACTAGGACTCAGGGAGCAGTTCTTC. It encodes CASRLGLGLREQFF.

Comments on this clonotype: A clone one base away is much larger, so this may be a read error. The chain employs TRBV4-3 and TRBJ2-2; 10 bases map to TRBD1. CDR3 length: 16 amino acids. Germline V lookup: CDR1 LGHNA, CDR2 YSLEER. In nucleotides, the CDR3 is TGCGACAGCAGCCTCGGGACAGGGGAGCCCACCGGGGAGCTGTTTTTT. This sequence encodes CDSSLGTGEPTGELFF.

This clonotype was seen a single time. This may be a read error: a much more frequent sequence differs by one nucleotide. Lacking the conserved final phenylalanine or tryptophan, this CDR3 likely reflects a read error. The genes are TRBV6-2 or TRBV6-3 and TRBJ1-5; maybe TRBD1 (5 bases). V lost 6 bases and J lost 1, with 13 bases in between. In germline, CDR1 is MNHEY, CDR2 SVGEGT. The CDR3 has 15 amino acids. The DNA of the CDR3 is TGTGCCAGCAGCCGACGTGGGGGGAGCAATCAGCCCCAGCATCTT. Translated: CASSRRGGSNQPQHL.

The chain has TRBV28 and TRBJ2-2; D is ambiguous. The length of the CDR3 is 15 residues. Trimming removed 6 bases at V and 8 bases at J, with 19 bases between. Germline-derived CDR1 and CDR2 are MDHEN and SYDVKM. This CDR3 reads CASSRPVERAGELFF. The CDR3 DNA sequence: TGTGCCAGCAGCCGCCCAGTCGAGCGAGCTGGGGAGCTGTTTTTT.

In regard to this clonotype: Being one base from a much bigger clone, this may be a read error. The rearrangement joins TRBV29-1 to TRBJ1-1; the D gene is possibly TRBD1 (5 bases). Germline values: CDR1 SQVTM, CDR2 ANQGSEA. The CDR3 loop spans 11 amino acids. V dropped 8 bases and J dropped 6 bases, with 13 bases sitting between them. This chain's CDR3 is CSPQQDPEAFF. CDR3 sequence (DNA): TGCAGCCCCCAACAGGACCCTGAAGCTTTCTTT.

On this clonotype itself: Germline and junction disagree at one end, which may indicate a read error. The chain joins TRBV11-1 to TRBJ2-1; D might be TRBD2 (5 bases). The CDR3 consists of 15 residues. CDR1 is SGHAT, CDR2 FQDESV, per germline (reference sequence). CDR3 sequence (DNA): TGTACCAGCAGCGACTCTAGCTCATCCTACAGTGAACAGTTCTTC. Protein sequence: CTSSDSSSSYSEQFF.

Points on this clonotype: One junction end does not reproduce the germline sequence, and a read error may be involved. V is TRBV6-6 and J is TRBJ2-5; tentatively, D is TRBD1 or TRBD2 (5 bases each). The CDR3 totals 14 residues. Germline V gene data show CDR1 as MNHNY and CDR2 as SVGAGI (reference sequence). The CDR3 region has the DNA TGTGCCGGCAGTTACCCAGGGACGGAGGAGACCCAGTACTTC. This codes for CAGSYPGTEETQYF.

About this clonotype: One junction end disagrees with the germline gene, perhaps due to a read error. The J gene is TRBJ2-3, the V gene TRBV11-2, with 7 bases aligning to TRBD1. This CDR3 contains 14 residues. The germline gives CDR1 SGHAT, CDR2 FQNNGV. The CDR3 DNA sequence: TGTGCCACTAAGGGACAGCAGGGCACAGATACACAGTATTTT. Translating gives CATKGQQGTDTQYF. The whole variable domain, remainder taken from reference TRBV11-2 and TRBJ2-3, is EAGVAQSPRYKIIEKRQSVAFWCNPISGHATLYWYQQILGQGPKLLIQFQNNGVVDDSQLPKDRFSAERLKGVDSTLKIQPAKLEDSAVYLCATKGQQGTDTQYFGPGTRLTVL.

This clonotype came up once. Given a much more abundant clone one base away, this may be a read error. The chain has TRBV6-2 or TRBV6-3 and TRBJ1-1; D is undetermined. CDR3 length: 11 amino acids. From germline, CDR1 is MNHEY and CDR2 SVGEGT. V gave up 1 base and J gave up 8 bases, with 5 bases separating them. This chain's CDR3 is CASSYLMEAFF. CDR3 in DNA: TGTGCCAGCAGTTACTTAATGGAAGCTTTCTTT.

The V call is TRBV5-5, the J call TRBJ1-1; D is perhaps TRBD1 (5 bases). The germline CDR1 and CDR2 sequences are SGHKS and YYEKEE (reference sequence). The CDR3 loop spans 14 amino acids. The V and J ends lost 1 base and 0 bases respectively, with 7 bases between them. CDR3 DNA sequence: TGTGCCAGCAGCTTGACAGGACTGAACACTGAAGCTTTCTTT. This gives the protein CASSLTGLNTEAFF.

The table lists this clonotype with a count of one. A read error may be the cause here, since a much bigger clone is one base away. The chain couples TRBV29-1 to TRBJ1-3; TRBD1 is a possible D gene (5 bases). The CDR3 consists of 13 residues. Trimming removed 7 bases at V and 9 bases at J, with 19 bases between. Germline V gene lookup returns CDR1 SQVTM and CDR2 ANQGSEA. The CDR3 protein is CSGTGTHGSTIYF. For the CDR3, the DNA is TGCAGCGGTACCGGGACCCATGGTAGCACCATATATTTT.

A note on this clonotype: This may come from a read error, since a much larger clone is one base off. The V gene is TRBV6-5, the J gene TRBJ1-1; no clear D. The CDR3 extends over 16 amino acids. CDR1 and CDR2 (germline): MNHEY, SVGAGI. CDR3 nucleotide sequence: TGTGTCAGCAGTTACTGGCTGGGAGACATGAACACTGAAGCTTTCTTT. This encodes CVSSYWLGDMNTEAFF.

The sample holds one count of this clonotype. The chain links TRBV5-1 to TRBJ2-2; D perhaps matches TRBD2 (6 bases). This CDR3 is 16 amino acids long. Between the trimmed V and J ends, which lost 0 bases and 0 bases, there was a span of 9 bases. CDR1 is SGHRS and CDR2 is YFSETQ in the germline V gene. The CDR3, as DNA: TGCGCCAGCAGCTTGGGTGGAGGGGCGAACACCGGGGAGCTGTTTTTT. Translating gives CASSLGGGANTGELFF.

The chain is built from TRBV7-9 and TRBJ2-2; D gene uncertain. The germline CDR1 and CDR2 sequences are SEHNR and FQNEAQ (reference sequence). There are 14 residues in the CDR3. Trimming removed 3 bases from V and 4 bases from J, with 9 bases in between. The CDR3, as DNA: TGTGCCAGCAGCTTCGGAAGTAGCACCGGGGAGCTGTTTTTT. Residues: CASSFGSSTGELFF. Complete variable domain (other parts from reference TRBV7-9 and TRBJ2-2): DTGVSQNPRHKITKRGQNVTFRCDPISEHNRLYWYRQTLGQGPEFLTYFQNEAQLEKSRLLSDRFSAERPKGSFSTLEIQRTEQGDSAMYLCASSFGSSTGELFFGEGSRLTVL.

In the case of this clonotype: A much larger clone differs from this one at a single base, so this may be a read error. This chain uses TRBV12-3 or TRBV12-4 with TRBJ1-1; D gene unclear. The CDR3 is 14 residues long. CDR3 protein: CASSLAYGNTEAIF. CDR3 DNA sequence: TGTGCCAGCAGTTTAGCTTACGGGAACACTGAAGCTATCTTT.

This clonotype was seen only a few times. This CDR3 reads CASSESRGGPYTEAFF. The CDR3 DNA is TGTGCCAGCAGTGAATCCCGAGGGGGGCCGTACACTGAAGCTTTCTTT. The chain combines TRBV25-1 with TRBJ1-1; TRBD1 might be the D (6 bases). Germline lookup yields CDR1 MGHDK and CDR2 SYGVNS. V was shortened by 1 base and J by 3 bases, with 15 bases between the two germline ends. This CDR3 region has 16 residues.